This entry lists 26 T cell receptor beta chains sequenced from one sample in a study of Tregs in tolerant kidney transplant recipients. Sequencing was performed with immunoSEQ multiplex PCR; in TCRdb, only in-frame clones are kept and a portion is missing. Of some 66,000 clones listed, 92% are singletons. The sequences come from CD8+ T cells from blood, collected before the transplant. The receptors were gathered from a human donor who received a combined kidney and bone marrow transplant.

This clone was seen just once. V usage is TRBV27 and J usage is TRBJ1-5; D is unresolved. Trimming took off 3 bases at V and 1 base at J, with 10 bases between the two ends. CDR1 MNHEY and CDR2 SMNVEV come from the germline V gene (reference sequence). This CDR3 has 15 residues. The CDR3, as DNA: TGTGCCAGCAGTTTCGCCTACCTCAGCAATCAGCCCCAGCATTTT. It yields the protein CASSFAYLSNQPQHF.

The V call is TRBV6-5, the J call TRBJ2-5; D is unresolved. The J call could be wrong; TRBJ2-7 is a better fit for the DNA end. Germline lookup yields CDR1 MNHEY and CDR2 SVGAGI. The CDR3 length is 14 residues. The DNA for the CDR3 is TGTGCCAGCAGTTACTCGAGCTCCCCTAACGAGCAGTACTTC. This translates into CASSYSSSPNEQYF.

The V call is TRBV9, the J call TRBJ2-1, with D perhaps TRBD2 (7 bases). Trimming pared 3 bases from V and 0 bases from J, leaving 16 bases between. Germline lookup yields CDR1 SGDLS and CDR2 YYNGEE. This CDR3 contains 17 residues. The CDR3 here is CASSGGGGGGSYNEQFF. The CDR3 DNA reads TGTGCCAGCAGCGGGGGGGGTGGAGGGGGCTCCTACAATGAGCAGTTCTTC.

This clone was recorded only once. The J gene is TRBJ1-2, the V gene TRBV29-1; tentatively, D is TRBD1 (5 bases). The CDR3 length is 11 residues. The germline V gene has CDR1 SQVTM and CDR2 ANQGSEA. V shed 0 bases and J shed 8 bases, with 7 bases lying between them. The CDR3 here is CSVEDRGGYTF. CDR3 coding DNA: TGCAGCGTTGAAGATAGGGGCGGCTACACCTTC.

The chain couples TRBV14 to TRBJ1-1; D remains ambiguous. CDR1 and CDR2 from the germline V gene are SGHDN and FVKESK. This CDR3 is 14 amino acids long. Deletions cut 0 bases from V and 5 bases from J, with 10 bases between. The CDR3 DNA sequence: TGTGCCAGCAGCCAAGATTGGGCAGATACTGAAGCTTTCTTT. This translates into CASSQDWADTEAFF.

CDR3 nucleotide sequence: TGCGCCAGCAGCCAAGAAAGGGGTCCGGACGGTGGCTACGAGCAGTACTTC. Translated, it gives CASSQERGPDGGYEQYF. This chain uses TRBV4-3 with TRBJ2-5, with TRBD1 as a possible D gene (5 bases). The end of the DNA fits TRBJ2-7 better, so the J call may be wrong. The length of the CDR3 is 17 residues. CDR1 and CDR2 (germline): LGHNA, YSLEER.

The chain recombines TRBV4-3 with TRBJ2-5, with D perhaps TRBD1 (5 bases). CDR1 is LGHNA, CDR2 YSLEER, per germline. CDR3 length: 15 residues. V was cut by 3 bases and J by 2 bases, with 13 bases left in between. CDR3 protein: CASSHGRGLQETQYF. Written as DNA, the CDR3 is TGCGCCAGCAGCCATGGTAGGGGTCTTCAAGAGACCCAGTACTTC.

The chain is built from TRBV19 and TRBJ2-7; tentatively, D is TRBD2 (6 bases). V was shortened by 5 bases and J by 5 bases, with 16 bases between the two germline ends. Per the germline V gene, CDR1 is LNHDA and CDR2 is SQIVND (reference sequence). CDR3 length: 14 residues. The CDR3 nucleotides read TGTGCCAGTAGTGAGGGACGGGGGTTACACGAGCAGTACTTC. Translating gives CASSEGRGLHEQYF.

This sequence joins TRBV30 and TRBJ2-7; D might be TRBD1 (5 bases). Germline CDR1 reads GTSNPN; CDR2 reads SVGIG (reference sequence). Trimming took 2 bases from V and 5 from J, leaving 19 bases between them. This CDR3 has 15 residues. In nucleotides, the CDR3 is TGTGCCTGGAGTCCCGGGTTCGCAGGGTACCACGAGCAGTACTTC. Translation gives CAWSPGFAGYHEQYF.

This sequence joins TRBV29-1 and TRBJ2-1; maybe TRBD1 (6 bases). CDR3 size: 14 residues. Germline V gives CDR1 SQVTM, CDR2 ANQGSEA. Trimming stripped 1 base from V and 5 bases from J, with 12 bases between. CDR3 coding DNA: TGCAGCGTTGAAGGGCTGACAGGTCACAATGAGCAGTTCTTC. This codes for CSVEGLTGHNEQFF.

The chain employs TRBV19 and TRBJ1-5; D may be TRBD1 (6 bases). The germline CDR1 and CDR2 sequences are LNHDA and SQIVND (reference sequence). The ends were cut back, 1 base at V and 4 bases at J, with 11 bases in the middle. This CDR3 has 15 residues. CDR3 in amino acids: CASSIAGAANQPQHF. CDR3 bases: TGTGCCAGTAGTATAGCAGGGGCCGCAAATCAGCCCCAGCATTTT.

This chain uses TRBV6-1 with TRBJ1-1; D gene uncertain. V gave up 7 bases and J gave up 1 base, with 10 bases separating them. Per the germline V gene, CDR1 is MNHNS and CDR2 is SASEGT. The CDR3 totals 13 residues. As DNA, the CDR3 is TGTGCCAGCATGCATTGGCAGAACACTGAAGCTTTCTTT. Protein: CASMHWQNTEAFF.

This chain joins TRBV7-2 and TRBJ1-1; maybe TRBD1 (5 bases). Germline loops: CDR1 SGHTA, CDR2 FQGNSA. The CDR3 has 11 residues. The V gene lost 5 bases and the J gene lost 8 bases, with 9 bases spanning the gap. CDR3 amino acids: CASSPGGEAFF. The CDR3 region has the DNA TGTGCCAGCAGCCCGGGGGGGGAAGCTTTCTTT.

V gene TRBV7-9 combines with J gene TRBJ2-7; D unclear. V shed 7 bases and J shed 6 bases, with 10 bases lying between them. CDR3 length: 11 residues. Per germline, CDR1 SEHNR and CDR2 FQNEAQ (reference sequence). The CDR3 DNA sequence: TGTGCCAGCACGGGTTTGGGCGAGCAGTACTTC. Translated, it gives CASTGLGEQYF.

The CDR3 here is CASSEAGTGGYGYTF. The CDR3 DNA sequence: TGTGCCAGCAGCGAGGCCGGGACAGGGGGCTATGGCTACACCTTC. V is TRBV9 and J is TRBJ1-2; 11 bases are a match to TRBD1. The CDR3 loop spans 15 amino acids. Trimming took 3 bases from V and 4 from J; bases not matched to a gene: 5. Germline assignment: CDR1 SGDLS and CDR2 YYNGEE.

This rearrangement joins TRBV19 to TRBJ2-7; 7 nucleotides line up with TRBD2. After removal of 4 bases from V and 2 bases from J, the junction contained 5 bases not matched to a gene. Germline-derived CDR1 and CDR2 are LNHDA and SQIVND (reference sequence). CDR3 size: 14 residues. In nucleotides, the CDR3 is TGTGCCAGTAGTACGGGCGGGAGTACCTACGAGCAGTACTTC. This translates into CASSTGGSTYEQYF.

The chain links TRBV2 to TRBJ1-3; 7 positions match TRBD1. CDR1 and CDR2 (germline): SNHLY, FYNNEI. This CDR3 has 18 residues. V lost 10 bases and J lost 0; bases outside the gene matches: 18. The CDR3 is CAIPRDRDKIYSGNTIYF. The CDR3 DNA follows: TGTGCCATCCCAAGGGACAGAGATAAAATCTACTCTGGAAACACCATATATTTT.

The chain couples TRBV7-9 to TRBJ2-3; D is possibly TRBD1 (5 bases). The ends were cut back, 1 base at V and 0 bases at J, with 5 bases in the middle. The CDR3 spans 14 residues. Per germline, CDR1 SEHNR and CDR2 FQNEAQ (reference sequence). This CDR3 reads CASSLDRSTDTQYF. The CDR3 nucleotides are TGTGCCAGCAGCTTAGACAGGAGCACAGATACGCAGTATTTT.

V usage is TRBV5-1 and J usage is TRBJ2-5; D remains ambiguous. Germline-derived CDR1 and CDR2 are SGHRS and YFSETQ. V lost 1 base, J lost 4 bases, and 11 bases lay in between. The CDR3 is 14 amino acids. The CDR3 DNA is TGCGCCAGCAGCTTGTGGCGGCCCCCAGAGACCCAGTACTTC. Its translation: CASSLWRPPETQYF.

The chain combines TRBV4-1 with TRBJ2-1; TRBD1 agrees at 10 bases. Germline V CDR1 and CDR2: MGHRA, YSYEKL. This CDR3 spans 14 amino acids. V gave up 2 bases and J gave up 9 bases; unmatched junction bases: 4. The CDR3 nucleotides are TGCGCCAGCAGCCAACCGGGACAGGGGCCTGAGCAGTTCTTC. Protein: CASSQPGQGPEQFF.

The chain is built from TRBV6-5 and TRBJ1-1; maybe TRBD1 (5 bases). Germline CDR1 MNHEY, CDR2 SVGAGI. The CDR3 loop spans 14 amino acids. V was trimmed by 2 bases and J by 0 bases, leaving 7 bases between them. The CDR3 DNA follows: TGTGCCAGCAGTTACAGGGGCTTGAACACTGAAGCTTTCTTT. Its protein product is CASSYRGLNTEAFF.

The CDR3 nucleotides are TGTGCCAGCAGCTACCTAATCCGAGGAGACACTGAAGCTTTCTTT. It encodes CASSYLIRGDTEAFF. V and J are TRBV7-2 and TRBJ1-1; D unresolved. Germline V gene lookup returns CDR1 SGHTA and CDR2 FQGNSA. This CDR3 is 15 amino acids long. The V end was cut by 4 bases, the J end by 3 bases, with 15 bases between.

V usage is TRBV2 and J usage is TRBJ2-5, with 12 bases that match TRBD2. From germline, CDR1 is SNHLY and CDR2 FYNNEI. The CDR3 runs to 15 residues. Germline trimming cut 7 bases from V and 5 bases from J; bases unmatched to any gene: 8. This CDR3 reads CASIGLAGPRETQYF. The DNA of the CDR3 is TGTGCCAGCATCGGACTAGCGGGGCCCCGGGAGACCCAGTACTTC.

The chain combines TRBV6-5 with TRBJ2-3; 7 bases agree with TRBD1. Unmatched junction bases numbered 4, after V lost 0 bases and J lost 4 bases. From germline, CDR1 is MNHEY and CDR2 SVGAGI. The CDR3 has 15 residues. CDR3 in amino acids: CASSYSTGNPDTQYF. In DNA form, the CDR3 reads TGTGCCAGCAGTTACTCGACAGGGAACCCAGATACGCAGTATTTT.

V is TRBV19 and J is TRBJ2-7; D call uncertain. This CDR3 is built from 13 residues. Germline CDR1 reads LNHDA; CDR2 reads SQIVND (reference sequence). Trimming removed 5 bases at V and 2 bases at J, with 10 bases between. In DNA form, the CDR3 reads TGTGCCAGTAGTCCCCTCTACCCCTACGAGCAGTACTTC. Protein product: CASSPLYPYEQYF.

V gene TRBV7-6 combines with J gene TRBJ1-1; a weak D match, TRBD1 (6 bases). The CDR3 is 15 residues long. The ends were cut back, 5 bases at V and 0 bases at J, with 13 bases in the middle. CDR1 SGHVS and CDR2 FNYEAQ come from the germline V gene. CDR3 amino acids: CASSPDTGLNTEAFF. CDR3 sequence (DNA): TGTGCCAGCAGCCCCGATACAGGGTTGAACACTGAAGCTTTCTTT. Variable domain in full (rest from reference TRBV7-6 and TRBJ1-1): GAGVSQSPRYKVTKRGQDVALRCDPISGHVSLYWYRQALGQGPEFLTYFNYEAQQDKSGLPNDRFSAERPEGSISTLTIQRTEQRDSAMYRCASSPDTGLNTEAFFGQGTRLTVV.